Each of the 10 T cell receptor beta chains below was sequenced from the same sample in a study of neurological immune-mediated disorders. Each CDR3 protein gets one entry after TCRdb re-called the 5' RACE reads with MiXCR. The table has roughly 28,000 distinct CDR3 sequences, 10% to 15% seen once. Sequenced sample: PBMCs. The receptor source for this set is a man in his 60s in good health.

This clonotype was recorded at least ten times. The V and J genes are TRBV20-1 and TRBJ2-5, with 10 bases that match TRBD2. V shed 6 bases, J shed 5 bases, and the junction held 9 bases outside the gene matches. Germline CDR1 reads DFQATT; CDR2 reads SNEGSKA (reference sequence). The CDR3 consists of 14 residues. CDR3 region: CSARTSGGRETQYF. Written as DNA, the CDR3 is TGCAGTGCGAGGACTAGCGGTGGCCGGGAGACCCAGTACTTC.

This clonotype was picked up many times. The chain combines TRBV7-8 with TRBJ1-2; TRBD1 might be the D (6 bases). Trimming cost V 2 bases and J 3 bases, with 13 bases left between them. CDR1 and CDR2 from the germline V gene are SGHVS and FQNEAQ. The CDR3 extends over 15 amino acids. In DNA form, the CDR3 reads TGTGCCAGCAGCTTACTAGGGGGGCGCGACTATGGCTACACCTTC. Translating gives CASSLLGGRDYGYTF. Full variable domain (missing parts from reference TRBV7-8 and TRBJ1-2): GAGVSQSPRYKVAKRGQDVALRCDPISGHVSLFWYQQALGQGPEFLTYFQNEAQLDKSGLPSDRFFAERPEGSVSTLKIQRTQQEDSAVYLCASSLLGGRDYGYTFGSGTRLTVV.

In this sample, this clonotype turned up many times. DNA of the CDR3: TGCAGCGTATGGGTGGGTGGATTCGATGAGCAGTTCTTC. It encodes CSVWVGGFDEQFF. The V call is TRBV29-1, the J call TRBJ2-1, with D unclear. CDR1 is SQVTM, CDR2 ANQGSEA, per germline. This CDR3 contains 13 residues. V lost 6 bases and J lost 8, with 17 bases in between.

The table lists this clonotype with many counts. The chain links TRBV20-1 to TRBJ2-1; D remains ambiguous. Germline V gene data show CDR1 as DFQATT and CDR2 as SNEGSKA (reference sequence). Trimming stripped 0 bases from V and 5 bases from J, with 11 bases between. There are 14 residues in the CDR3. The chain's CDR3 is CSARDIGQDNEQFF. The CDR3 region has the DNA TGCAGTGCTAGAGATATAGGGCAGGACAATGAGCAGTTCTTC.

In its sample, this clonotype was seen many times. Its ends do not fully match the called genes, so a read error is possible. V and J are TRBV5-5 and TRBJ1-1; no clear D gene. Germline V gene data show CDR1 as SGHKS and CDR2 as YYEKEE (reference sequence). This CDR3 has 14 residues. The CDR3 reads CASTLLGWGTEAFF. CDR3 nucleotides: TGTGCCAGCACCTTGCTTGGGTGGGGAACTGAAGCTTTCTTT.

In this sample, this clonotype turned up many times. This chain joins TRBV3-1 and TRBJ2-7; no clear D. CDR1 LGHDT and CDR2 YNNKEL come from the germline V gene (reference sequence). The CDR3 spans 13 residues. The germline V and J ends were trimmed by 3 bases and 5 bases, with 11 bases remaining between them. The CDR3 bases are TGTGCCAGCAGCCAGACTTTCGTTGACGAGCAGTACTTC. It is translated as CASSQTFVDEQYF.

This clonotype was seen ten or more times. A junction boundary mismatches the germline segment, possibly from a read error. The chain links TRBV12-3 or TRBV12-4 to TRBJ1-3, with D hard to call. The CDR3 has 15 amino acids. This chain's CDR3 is CASSLGRSSGNTTYF. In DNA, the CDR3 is TGTGCCAGCAGCCTAGGACGGAGCTCTGGAAACACCACATATTTT.

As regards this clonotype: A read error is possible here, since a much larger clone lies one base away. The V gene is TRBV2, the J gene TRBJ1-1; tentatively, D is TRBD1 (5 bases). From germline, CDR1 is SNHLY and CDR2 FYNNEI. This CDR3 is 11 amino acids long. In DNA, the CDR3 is TGTGCCAGCAGTGCAGGGTTTCTGGCTTTATTT. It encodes CASSAGFLALF.

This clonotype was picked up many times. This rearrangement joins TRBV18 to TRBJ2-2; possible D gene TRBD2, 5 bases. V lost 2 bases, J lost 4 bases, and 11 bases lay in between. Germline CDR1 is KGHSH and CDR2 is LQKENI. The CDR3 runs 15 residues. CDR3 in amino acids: CASSPSLAGTGELFF. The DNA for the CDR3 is TGTGCCAGCTCACCATCCCTGGCGGGCACCGGGGAGCTGTTTTTT.

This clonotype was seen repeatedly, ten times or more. The CDR3 DNA sequence: TGCGCCAGCAGCTTGGTGGATCAGCCCCAGCATTTT. Protein sequence: CASSLVDQPQHF. The genes are TRBV5-1 and TRBJ1-5; D is unclear. Germline V CDR1 and CDR2: SGHRS, YFSETQ. Trimming pared 0 bases from V and 5 bases from J, leaving 3 bases between. The length of the CDR3 is 12 residues.